These T cell receptor beta chains were read from a single sample in a study of T cells in Graves' hyperthyroidism and ophthalmopathy. TCRdb fed the multiplex PCR reads into MiXCR, producing one record per CDR3 protein. Of nearly 750,000 distinct CDR3 sequences listed, about 35% are singletons. Sequenced material: blood. The receptors originated from a woman aged 40 to 50 with Graves' hyperthyroidism. The CDR3 runs from the conserved cysteine through the conserved F or W. The order of the fields is D gene, clone size, J gene, V gene, CDR3 protein, CDR3 DNA. The D gene is left open where the match is weak. Clone sizes are given selectively: once, few, many, or a class where the clone is expanded.

d_gene: TRBD2; abundance: many; j_gene: TRBJ2-5; v_gene: TRBV7-9; CDR3aa: CASSLALAGERETQYF; CDR3nt: TGTGCCAGCAGCTTAGCGCTAGCGGGGGAACGGGAGACCCAGTACTTC
d_gene: .; abundance: few; j_gene: TRBJ1-5; v_gene: TRBV20-1; CDR3aa: CSSRGMRNQPQHF; CDR3nt: TGCAGTTCTCGGGGTATGCGCAATCAGCCCCAGCATTTT
d_gene: .; abundance: few; j_gene: TRBJ2-7; v_gene: TRBV13; CDR3aa: CASSSRVYEQYF; CDR3nt: TGTGCCAGCAGCTCCAGAGTGTACGAGCAGTACTTC
d_gene: .; abundance: many; j_gene: TRBJ1-5; v_gene: TRBV6-1; CDR3aa: CASSDNRHNQPQHF; CDR3nt: TGTGCCAGCAGTGATAACAGGCATAATCAGCCCCAGCATTTT
d_gene: .; abundance: .; j_gene: TRBJ1-5; v_gene: TRBV2; CDR3aa: CATGRTLGRNQPQHF; CDR3nt: TGTGCCACGGGCAGGACTTTAGGACGCAATCAGCCCCAGCATTTT
d_gene: .; abundance: many; j_gene: TRBJ1-2; v_gene: TRBV7-9; CDR3aa: CASSLIMKRYGYTF; CDR3nt: TGTGCCAGCAGCTTAATCATGAAGCGCTATGGCTACACCTTC
d_gene: TRBD1; abundance: .; j_gene: TRBJ1-1; v_gene: TRBV7-9; CDR3aa: CASSPQQGAVDTEAFF; CDR3nt: TGTGCCAGCAGCCCGCAACAGGGGGCCGTGGACACTGAAGCTTTCTTT
d_gene: .; abundance: many; j_gene: TRBJ1-6; v_gene: TRBV6-4; CDR3aa: CASSDGDPTALHF; CDR3nt: TGTGCCAGCAGCGACGGGGACCCTACCGCTCTCCACTTT
d_gene: TRBD2; abundance: many; j_gene: TRBJ2-5; v_gene: TRBV2; CDR3aa: CASSGVGGGETQYF; CDR3nt: TGTGCCAGCAGTGGGGTAGGCGGGGGTGAGACCCAGTACTTC
d_gene: .; abundance: many; j_gene: TRBJ1-6; v_gene: TRBV12-3/TRBV12-4; CDR3aa: CASSGWGSPLHF; CDR3nt: TGTGCCAGCAGTGGATGGGGTTCACCCCTCCACTTT
d_gene: .; abundance: many; j_gene: TRBJ2-2; v_gene: TRBV7-2; CDR3aa: CASSNPIASTGELFF; CDR3nt: TGTGCCAGCAGCAACCCCATTGCTAGCACCGGGGAGCTGTTTTTT
d_gene: TRBD1; abundance: .; j_gene: TRBJ2-7; v_gene: TRBV6-1; CDR3aa: CASRKGQSYEQYF; CDR3nt: TGTGCCAGCAGGAAGGGACAGAGCTACGAGCAGTACTTC
d_gene: TRBD1; abundance: .; j_gene: TRBJ2-3; v_gene: TRBV12-3/TRBV12-4; CDR3aa: CASRHRTGTADTQYF; CDR3nt: TGTGCCAGCAGACACCGGACAGGAACTGCAGATACGCAGTATTTT
d_gene: .; abundance: many; j_gene: TRBJ2-5; v_gene: TRBV5-4; CDR3aa: CASSLKSLQETQYF; CDR3nt: TGTGCCAGCAGCCTCAAAAGCCTCCAAGAGACCCAGTACTTC
d_gene: .; abundance: many; j_gene: TRBJ2-7; v_gene: TRBV7-9; CDR3aa: CASSLALTYEQYF; CDR3nt: TGTGCCAGCAGCTTAGCGCTTACCTACGAGCAGTACTTC
d_gene: TRBD1; abundance: many; j_gene: TRBJ1-5; v_gene: TRBV7-2; CDR3aa: CASSAGTGPLPQHF; CDR3nt: TGTGCCAGCAGCGCCGGGACAGGGCCTCTGCCCCAGCATTTT
d_gene: TRBD1; abundance: .; j_gene: TRBJ1-6; v_gene: TRBV12-3/TRBV12-4; CDR3aa: CASCIAGTGGFGNSPLHF; CDR3nt: TGTGCCAGCTGTATCGCGGGGACAGGGGGCTTCGGTAATTCACCCCTCCACTTT
d_gene: .; abundance: few; j_gene: TRBJ1-6; v_gene: TRBV7-2; CDR3aa: CASRPGEYNSPLHF; CDR3nt: TGTGCCAGCAGGCCAGGGGAGTATAATTCACCCCTCCACTTT
d_gene: .; abundance: once; j_gene: TRBJ2-7; v_gene: TRBV10-3; CDR3aa: CAISDSLRTTYEQYF; CDR3nt: TGTGCCATCAGTGATTCTCTCAGGACTACCTACGAGCAGTACTTC
d_gene: .; abundance: many; j_gene: TRBJ2-7; v_gene: TRBV7-2; CDR3aa: CASSTVTGYEQYF; CDR3nt: TGTGCCAGCAGCACAGTCACGGGGTACGAGCAGTACTTC
d_gene: .; abundance: many; j_gene: TRBJ1-3; v_gene: TRBV5-5; CDR3aa: CASSQERRNTIYF; CDR3nt: TGTGCCAGCAGCCAAGAGCGGAGAAACACCATATATTTT
d_gene: TRBD1; abundance: .; j_gene: TRBJ1-5; v_gene: TRBV27; CDR3aa: CASSGVGQGYQPQHF; CDR3nt: TGTGCCAGCAGTGGAGTCGGACAGGGCTATCAGCCCCAGCATTTT
d_gene: .; abundance: many; j_gene: TRBJ1-3; v_gene: TRBV10-1; CDR3aa: CASSSGIGNTIYF; CDR3nt: TGCGCCAGTTCGTCAGGCATTGGAAACACCATATATTTT
d_gene: .; abundance: .; j_gene: TRBJ2-5; v_gene: TRBV9; CDR3aa: CASSAGEGTETQYF; CDR3nt: TGTGCCAGCAGCGCAGGGGAGGGGACTGAGACCCAGTACTTC
d_gene: .; abundance: .; j_gene: TRBJ1-2; v_gene: TRBV25-1; CDR3aa: CASSPPGAESYTF; CDR3nt: TGTGCCAGCTCACCACCGGGTGCAGAATCCTACACCTTC
d_gene: TRBD2; abundance: few; j_gene: TRBJ2-2; v_gene: TRBV9; CDR3aa: CASSATRLLAGGGELFF; CDR3nt: TGTGCCAGCAGCGCCACCCGACTACTAGCGGGAGGCGGGGAGCTGTTTTTT
d_gene: TRBD1; abundance: .; j_gene: TRBJ2-7; v_gene: TRBV29-1; CDR3aa: CSGWDSYEQYF; CDR3nt: TGCAGCGGGTGGGACAGCTACGAGCAGTACTTC
d_gene: .; abundance: .; j_gene: TRBJ1-2; v_gene: TRBV27; CDR3aa: CASRGTDFYGYTF; CDR3nt: TGTGCCAGCAGGGGGACGGACTTCTATGGCTACACCTTC
d_gene: .; abundance: many; j_gene: TRBJ2-2; v_gene: TRBV7-2; CDR3aa: CASSLERDGELFF; CDR3nt: TGTGCCAGCAGCTTAGAACGGGATGGGGAGCTGTTTTTT
d_gene: .; abundance: many; j_gene: TRBJ1-1; v_gene: TRBV12-3/TRBV12-4; CDR3aa: CASSLVGEGTEAFF; CDR3nt: TGTGCCAGCAGTTTAGTGGGGGAGGGCACTGAAGCTTTCTTT
d_gene: TRBD1; abundance: many; j_gene: TRBJ1-2; v_gene: TRBV20-1; CDR3aa: CSAQDRGETSYGYTF; CDR3nt: TGCAGTGCACAAGACAGGGGTGAAACGAGCTATGGCTACACCTTC
d_gene: .; abundance: .; j_gene: TRBJ1-1; v_gene: TRBV14; CDR3aa: CASSRFENTEAFF; CDR3nt: TGTGCCAGCAGCCGGTTCGAGAACACTGAAGCTTTCTTT
d_gene: TRBD2; abundance: .; j_gene: TRBJ2-3; v_gene: TRBV2; CDR3aa: CASMAGEMDTQYF; CDR3nt: TGTGCCAGCATGGCGGGAGAAATGGATACGCAGTATTTT
d_gene: .; abundance: .; j_gene: TRBJ1-5; v_gene: TRBV4-3; CDR3aa: CASSQDADSQNQPQHF; CDR3nt: TGCGCCAGCAGCCAAGACGCGGACAGTCAAAATCAGCCCCAGCATTTT
d_gene: .; abundance: many; j_gene: TRBJ2-6; v_gene: TRBV29-1; CDR3aa: CSVEVRGAGANVLTF; CDR3nt: TGCAGCGTTGAAGTCCGGGGAGCTGGGGCCAACGTCCTGACTTTC
d_gene: .; abundance: many; j_gene: TRBJ1-1; v_gene: TRBV7-3; CDR3aa: CASSSQLNTEAFF; CDR3nt: TGTGCCAGCAGCTCTCAGCTGAACACTGAAGCTTTCTTT
d_gene: TRBD1; abundance: .; j_gene: TRBJ2-2; v_gene: TRBV7-3; CDR3aa: CASSPVGQGSNTGELFF; CDR3nt: TGCGCCAGCAGCCCCGTGGGACAGGGTTCGAACACCGGGGAGCTGTTTTTT
d_gene: .; abundance: many; j_gene: TRBJ2-7; v_gene: TRBV9; CDR3aa: CASSVATGYEQYF; CDR3nt: TGTGCCAGCAGCGTAGCTACGGGTTACGAGCAGTACTTC
d_gene: .; abundance: .; j_gene: TRBJ2-2; v_gene: TRBV5-5; CDR3aa: CASSWSVLYTGELFF; CDR3nt: TGTGCCAGCAGCTGGTCGGTACTTTACACCGGGGAGCTGTTTTTT
d_gene: .; abundance: many; j_gene: TRBJ2-7; v_gene: TRBV19; CDR3aa: CASSTSQGNEQYF; CDR3nt: TGTGCCAGTAGTACCTCACAGGGTAACGAGCAGTACTTC
d_gene: .; abundance: few; j_gene: TRBJ2-2; v_gene: TRBV7-3; CDR3aa: CASSQAGGSTGELFF; CDR3nt: TGTGCCAGCAGCCAAGCCGGAGGGAGCACCGGGGAGCTGTTTTTT
d_gene: TRBD1; abundance: few; j_gene: TRBJ2-1; v_gene: TRBV20-1; CDR3aa: CSARGSERGLSYNEQFF; CDR3nt: TGCAGTGCTAGAGGAAGTGAGAGGGGGCTCTCCTACAATGAGCAGTTCTTC
d_gene: .; abundance: once; j_gene: TRBJ2-7; v_gene: TRBV29-1; CDR3aa: CSVDTGYNEQYF; CDR3nt: TGCAGCGTAGATACAGGGTACAATGAGCAGTACTTC
d_gene: .; abundance: .; j_gene: TRBJ2-3; v_gene: TRBV20-1; CDR3aa: CSAGRPGVDTQYF; CDR3nt: TGCAGTGCTGGGCGGCCGGGCGTGGATACGCAGTATTTT
d_gene: .; abundance: .; j_gene: TRBJ1-2; v_gene: TRBV4-3; CDR3aa: CASSQERQRFNYGYTF; CDR3nt: TGCGCCAGCAGCCAAGAAAGACAGAGATTCAACTATGGCTACACCTTC
d_gene: .; abundance: many; j_gene: TRBJ2-7; v_gene: TRBV7-6; CDR3aa: CASSLGGSSGSSYEQYF; CDR3nt: TGTGCCAGCAGCTTAGGGGGGTCGTCCGGGAGCTCCTACGAGCAGTACTTC
d_gene: .; abundance: once; j_gene: TRBJ1-2; v_gene: TRBV7-9; CDR3aa: CASGQSRKFGGYTF; CDR3nt: TGTGCCAGCGGCCAGTCGCGGAAATTCGGGGGCTACACCTTC
d_gene: .; abundance: many; j_gene: TRBJ2-7; v_gene: TRBV7-9; CDR3aa: CASSFGFHEQYF; CDR3nt: TGTGCCAGCAGCTTCGGCTTCCACGAGCAGTACTTC